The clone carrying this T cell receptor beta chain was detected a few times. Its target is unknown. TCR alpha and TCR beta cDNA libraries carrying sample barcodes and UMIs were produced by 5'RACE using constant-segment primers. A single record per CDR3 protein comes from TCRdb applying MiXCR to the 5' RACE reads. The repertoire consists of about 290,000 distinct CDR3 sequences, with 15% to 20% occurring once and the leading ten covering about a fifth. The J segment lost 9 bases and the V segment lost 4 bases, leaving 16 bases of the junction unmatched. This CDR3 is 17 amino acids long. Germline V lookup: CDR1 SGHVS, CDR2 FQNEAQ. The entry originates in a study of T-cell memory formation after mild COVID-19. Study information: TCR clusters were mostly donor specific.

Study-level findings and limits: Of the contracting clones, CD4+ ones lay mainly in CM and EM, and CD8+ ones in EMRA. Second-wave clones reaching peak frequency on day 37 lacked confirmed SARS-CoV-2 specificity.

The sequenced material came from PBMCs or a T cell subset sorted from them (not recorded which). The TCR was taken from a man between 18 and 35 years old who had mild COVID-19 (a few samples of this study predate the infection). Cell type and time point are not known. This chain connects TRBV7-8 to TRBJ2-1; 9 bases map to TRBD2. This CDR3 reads CASSWLLGRGGPSEQFF. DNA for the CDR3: TGTGCCAGCAGCTGGCTACTCGGGCGGGGGGGCCCCAGTGAGCAGTTCTTC.